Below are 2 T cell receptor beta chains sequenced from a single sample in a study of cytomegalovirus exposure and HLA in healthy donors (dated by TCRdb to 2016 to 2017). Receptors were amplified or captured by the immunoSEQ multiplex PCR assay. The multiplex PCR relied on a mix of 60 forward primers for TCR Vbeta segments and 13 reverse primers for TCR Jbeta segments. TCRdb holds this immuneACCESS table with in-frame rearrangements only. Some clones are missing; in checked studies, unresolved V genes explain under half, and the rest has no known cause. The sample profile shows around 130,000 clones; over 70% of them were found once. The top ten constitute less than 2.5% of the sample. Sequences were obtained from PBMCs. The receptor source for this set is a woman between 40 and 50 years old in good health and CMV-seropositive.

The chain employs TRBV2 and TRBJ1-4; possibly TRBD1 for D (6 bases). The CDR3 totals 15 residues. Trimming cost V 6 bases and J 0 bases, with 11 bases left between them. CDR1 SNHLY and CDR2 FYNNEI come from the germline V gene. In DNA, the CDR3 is TGTGCCAGCAGCGAGGACAGTGCAACTAATGAAAAACTGTTTTTT. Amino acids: CASSEDSATNEKLFF. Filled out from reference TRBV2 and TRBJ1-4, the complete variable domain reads EPEVTQTPSHQVTQMGQEVILRCVPISNHLYFYWYRQILGQKVEFLVSFYNNEISEKSEIFDDQFSVERPDGSNFTLKIRSTKLEDSAMYFCASSEDSATNEKLFFGSGTQLSVL.

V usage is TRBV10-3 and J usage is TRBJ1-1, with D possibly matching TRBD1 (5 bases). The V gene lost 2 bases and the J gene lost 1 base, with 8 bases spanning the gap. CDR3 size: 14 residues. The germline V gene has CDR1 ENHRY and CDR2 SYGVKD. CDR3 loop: CAISEGGTNTEAFF. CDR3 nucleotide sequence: TGTGCCATCAGTGAGGGAGGGACGAACACTGAAGCTTTCTTT.